Following are 10 T cell receptor beta chains from one sample sequenced in a study of technical replicates of blood from several donors. Method: immunoSEQ multiplex PCR; TCRdb's copy keeps in-frame clones and lacks some. The table shows 45,000 to 55,000 clones, with 94% occurring only once. Sequenced: T cells isolated from PBMCs. Source of these receptors: a human donor in good health.

This sequence joins TRBV28 and TRBJ2-3; no clear D. V lost 4 bases and J 5 bases, leaving 7 bases between the germline ends. The germline V gene encodes CDR1 MDHEN and CDR2 SYDVKM. The CDR3 is 12 residues long. The CDR3 here is CASSSSEDTQYF. CDR3 coding DNA: TGTGCCAGCAGTTCGAGCGAAGATACGCAGTATTTT.

The chain has TRBV7-8 and TRBJ1-5; possible D gene TRBD1, 6 bases. This CDR3 spans 17 amino acids. Trimming cost V 5 bases and J 5 bases, with 22 bases left between them. The germline gives CDR1 SGHVS, CDR2 FQNEAQ. The CDR3 DNA reads TGTGCCAGCAGCACCAGTTCGGACAGACTCCCGTATCAGCCCCAGCATTTT. Translating it yields CASSTSSDRLPYQPQHF.

The chain recombines TRBV7-6 with TRBJ2-5, with TRBD2 identical over 9 bases. Per germline, CDR1 SGHVS and CDR2 FNYEAQ. This CDR3 contains 15 residues. The V gene end was trimmed by 7 bases and the J gene end by 1 base; junction bases not matched to a gene: 7. CDR3 amino acids: CASTLSGSRQETQYF. CDR3 DNA sequence: TGTGCCAGCACCCTTAGCGGGAGTCGCCAAGAGACCCAGTACTTC.

The chain joins TRBV7-6 to TRBJ1-1; D ambiguous. With 5 bases removed from V and 3 bases from J, the gap between germline ends came to 7 bases. CDR1 is SGHVS, CDR2 FNYEAQ, per germline. This CDR3 is built from 12 residues. The CDR3 region is CASSKIDTEAFF. Here the CDR3 DNA reads TGTGCCAGCAGCAAAATCGACACTGAAGCTTTCTTT.

J is TRBJ2-7 and V is TRBV28; 8 bases fit TRBD1. CDR3 length: 10 residues. Germline V CDR1 and CDR2: MDHEN, SYDVKM. CDR3 coding DNA: TGTGCGACAGGGGACTACGAGCAGTACTTC. Translated: CATGDYEQYF.

The chain recombines TRBV5-1 with TRBJ1-1; the D gene is possibly TRBD1 (6 bases). Trimming removed 2 bases from V and 4 bases from J, with 9 bases in between. This CDR3 is built from 13 residues. Germline lookup yields CDR1 SGHRS and CDR2 YFSETQ. The CDR3 coding sequence is TGCGCCAGCAGCTTTGGGGGGGCCACTGAAGCTTTCTTT. Its protein is CASSFGGATEAFF.

The V call is TRBV29-1, the J call TRBJ2-1, with D perhaps TRBD2 (5 bases). Deletions cut 2 bases from V and 8 bases from J, with 10 bases between. Germline values: CDR1 SQVTM, CDR2 ANQGSEA. The CDR3 sequence is 12 residues long. DNA of the CDR3: TGCAGCGTTGAACTAGCTTCTGATGAGCAGTTCTTC. Translated: CSVELASDEQFF.

This clone was recorded only once. The chain is built from TRBV6-5 and TRBJ1-2; TRBD1 agrees at 11 bases. The germline gives CDR1 MNHEY, CDR2 SVGAGI. Losses at the gene ends were 5 bases for V and 4 bases for J; bases not matched to a gene: 3. The CDR3 runs to 14 residues. CDR3 region: CASSPGQGVYGYTF. CDR3 nucleotides: TGTGCCAGCAGTCCGGGACAGGGGGTCTATGGCTACACCTTC.

V gene TRBV13 combines with J gene TRBJ2-1; TRBD2 is a possible D gene (5 bases). CDR1 is PRHDT, CDR2 FYEKMQ, per germline (reference sequence). CDR3 length equals 16 residues. V shed 5 bases and J shed 2 bases, with 16 bases lying between them. The CDR3 DNA reads TGTGCCAGCAGCCCTGACGGGGTGCTTACCTACAATGAGCAGTTCTTC. Protein sequence: CASSPDGVLTYNEQFF.

J is TRBJ2-5 and V is TRBV19, with 9 positions matching TRBD1. After removal of 4 bases from V and 8 bases from J, the junction contained 17 bases not matched to a gene. From germline, CDR1 is LNHDA and CDR2 SQIVND (reference sequence). This CDR3 comprises 17 residues. CDR3 loop: CASSTRGTGIVSVTQYF. DNA of the CDR3: TGTGCCAGTAGTACTAGGGGGACAGGGATAGTAAGTGTAACCCAGTACTTC.